A selection of T cell receptor beta chains follows, all from one sample in a study of blood T cell repertoires in COVID-19. Measured with immunoSEQ multiplex PCR; TCRdb has only the in-frame clones, and not every one. The sample lists approximately 190,000 clones, more than 85% occurring once. The sequenced sample was peripheral blood. The receptors derive from a man between 65 and 79 years old with active or convalescent COVID-19. The CDR3 runs from the conserved cysteine through the conserved F or W. A D gene is named only where the DNA matches it firmly. Size tells how often a clone was seen (once, few, many) or the class of an expanded clone, and some rows leave it out.

>TRBJ2-3|TRBV2|.|.
TGTGCCAGCAGTGCGACTAGATTTTCGTATTTT
CASSATRFSYF
>TRBJ2-3|TRBV10-2|TRBD2|.
TGCGCCAGCAGTGGCTTAGCGGGGGGGGGTGAAGATACGCAGTATTTT
CASSGLAGGGEDTQYF
>TRBJ2-1|TRBV10-1|.|.
TGCGCCAGCAGTGAGTCCCTATACAATGAGCAGTTCTTC
CASSESLYNEQFF
>TRBJ2-5|TRBV12-3/TRBV12-4|.|.
TGTGCCAGCAGTTTGAGGGAAGAGACCCAGTACTTC
CASSLREETQYF
>TRBJ2-7|TRBV5-6|.|.
TGTGCCAGCAGTCGTGCCTACGAGCAGTACTTC
CASSRAYEQYF
>TRBJ2-4|TRBV7-9|.|.
TGTGCCAGCAGCTTATCGAGTATGGGACTAGCCAAAAACATTCAGTACTTC
CASSLSSMGLAKNIQYF
>TRBJ2-5|TRBV3-1/TRBV3-2|.|once
TGTGCCAGCAGCCAAGATCTGAGGCTAGCAGGCGAGACCCAGTACTTC
CASSQDLRLAGETQYF
>TRBJ1-2|TRBV7-8|.|.
TGTGCCAGCAGCTTAGCCGGACCGGACTCGAATAACTATGGCTACACCTTC
CASSLAGPDSNNYGYTF
>TRBJ1-2|TRBV11-2|.|.
TGTGCCAGCACCCTGGGGGGAGTGTATGGCTACACCTTC
CASTLGGVYGYTF
>TRBJ2-3|TRBV6-9|TRBD2|.
TGTGCCAGCAGTTATTCCTTCAGCGGGGGGGACACAGATACGCAGTATTTT
CASSYSFSGGDTDTQYF
>TRBJ2-7|TRBV7-2|TRBD1|.
TGTGCCAGCAGCATAGTGCCGGGACAGGGGTCCTACGAGCAGTACTTC
CASSIVPGQGSYEQYF
>TRBJ2-7|TRBV6-5|TRBD2|.
TGTGCCAGCAGTTACTCAGCGACTAGCGGGGCCTACGAGCAGTACTTC
CASSYSATSGAYEQYF
>TRBJ2-5|TRBV29-1|.|once
TGCAGCGTTAAGGACAGTTATCAAGAGACCCAGTACTTC
CSVKDSYQETQYF
>TRBJ2-3|TRBV5-1|TRBD2|.
TGCGCCAGCAGCCCAGAACTAGCGGGGTCCACAGATACGCAGTATTTT
CASSPELAGSTDTQYF
>TRBJ2-2|TRBV6-4|.|.
TGTGCCAGCAGTAAGTGGTGGGTTAAGAAGGAGGGCACCGGGGAGCTGTTTTTT
CASSKWWVKKEGTGELFF
>TRBJ2-2|TRBV5-4|TRBD1|.
TGTGCCAGCAGGGAAACAGGGGGCGCCGCGAACACCGGGGAGCTGTTTTTT
CASRETGGAANTGELFF
>TRBJ2-4|TRBV21-1|.|.
TGTGCCAGCAGCGGCGGGACAGTACTAGCCAAAAACATTCAGTACTTC
CASSGGTVLAKNIQYF
>TRBJ2-3|TRBV2|TRBD2|.
TGTGCCAGCAGTTCCCAGCGGGGGATGGCAGATACGCAGTATTTT
CASSSQRGMADTQYF
>TRBJ2-2|TRBV7-6|TRBD2|.
TGTGCCAGCGCAAACTCGGGGGGGAACACCGGGGAGCTGTTTTTT
CASANSGGNTGELFF
>TRBJ2-7|TRBV24-1|TRBD1|.
TGTGCCACCAGTGAGACAGGGCGCGAGCAGTACTTC
CATSETGREQYF
>TRBJ2-1|TRBV12-5|.|.
TGTGCTAGTGGTTTGGTAAGAGTGCCCTTACACAATGAGCAGTTCTTC
CASGLVRVPLHNEQFF
>TRBJ2-1|TRBV10-2|TRBD2|.
TGCGCCAGCAGTGAAATTCGGTGGACTAGCGGGAGCGATGAGCAGTTCTTC
CASSEIRWTSGSDEQFF
>TRBJ2-4|TRBV15|.|.
TGTGCCACCAGCAGAGATCTAGGCTTAGCCAAAAACATTCAGTACTTC
CATSRDLGLAKNIQYF
>TRBJ2-7|TRBV5-6|.|.
TGTGCCAGCAGCCAAGGGCTAGCAGTAAGCTACGAGCAGTACTTC
CASSQGLAVSYEQYF
>TRBJ2-7|TRBV2|.|.
TGTGCCAGCAGTGGGGGAGGGTGGGGGCTTGATCACGAGCAGTACTTC
CASSGGGWGLDHEQYF
>TRBJ1-6|TRBV5-1|TRBD1|.
TGCGCCAGCAGCTCCCGGACAGGGGAGGGTTCACCCCTCCACTTT
CASSSRTGEGSPLHF
>TRBJ1-1|TRBV28|.|.
TGTGCCAGCAGTTTACCCGGAGTGCGGCTGGGTACTGAAGCTTTCTTT
CASSLPGVRLGTEAFF
>TRBJ2-5|TRBV14|.|.
TGTGCCAGCAGCCAAGTGGCTGCCCAGGGTTGGCAGACCCAGTACTTC
CASSQVAAQGWQTQYF
>TRBJ1-4|TRBV15|TRBD1|.
TGTGCCACCAGTAAGGACAGGGCTGGGGAAAAACTGTTTTTT
CATSKDRAGEKLFF
>TRBJ2-4|TRBV21-1|.|.
TGTGCCAGTACCCTAGGGGTAGGACCCCTTTTC
CASTLGVGPLF
>TRBJ1-1|TRBV10-1|TRBD1|.
TGCGCCAGCAGTCCGAGTCGGGCGACAGGGGGGAACACTGAAGCTTTCTTT
CASSPSRATGGNTEAFF
>TRBJ2-1|TRBV7-2|.|.
TGTGCCAGCAGCCCCCAGGAACTTGGGCCGTTCCGGCAGTTCTTC
CASSPQELGPFRQFF
>TRBJ1-1|TRBV14|.|.
TGTGCCAGCAGCCAAGATTACACCATACTGAACACTGAAGCTTTCTTT
CASSQDYTILNTEAFF
>TRBJ1-1|TRBV7-8|.|.
TGTGCCAGCAGCCATTCAAGGGGGAGCACTGAAGCTTTCTTT
CASSHSRGSTEAFF
>TRBJ1-1|TRBV6-5|.|.
TGTGCCAGCAGTTATTATAACAGGATGAACACTGAAGCTTTCTTT
CASSYYNRMNTEAFF
>TRBJ1-6|TRBV5-4|.|.
TGTGCCAGCAGCTTGGATAGATCACCCCTCCACTTT
CASSLDRSPLHF
>TRBJ1-5|TRBV6-5|TRBD1|.
TGTGCCAGCAGACCCGGACAGGGTGGCAATCAGCCCCAGCATTTT
CASRPGQGGNQPQHF
>TRBJ2-2|TRBV7-2|.|.
TGTGCCAGCAGCTTAGCTCAGGGGCCCGGGGAGCTGTTTTTT
CASSLAQGPGELFF
>TRBJ1-4|TRBV7-8|.|.
TGTGCCAGCAGCTTAGGCACGGCAGGCGTTGCAACTAATGAAAAACTGTTTTTT
CASSLGTAGVATNEKLFF
>TRBJ2-1|TRBV2|TRBD1|.
TGTGCCAGCAGCCAGGGGACAGGGCGGGGCAATGAGCAGTTCTTC
CASSQGTGRGNEQFF
>TRBJ1-5|TRBV30|.|.
TGTGCCTGGAGCCGGGACAAGGGCAATCAGCCCCAGCATTTT
CAWSRDKGNQPQHF
>TRBJ2-6|TRBV7-2|.|few
TGTGCCAGCAGCTTAGCAGGACTCCTGGGCTCTGGGGCCAACGTCCTGACTTTC
CASSLAGLLGSGANVLTF
>TRBJ1-2|TRBV7-8|TRBD1|.
TGTGCCAGCAGCTTAATGGCAGGGGGAAGCGGGTCGCCGGGCTACACCTTC
CASSLMAGGSGSPGYTF
>TRBJ2-7|TRBV6-5|.|.
TGTGCCAGCAGTTACGACAGGGACTGGTACTACGAGCAGTACTTC
CASSYDRDWYYEQYF